This T cell receptor (beta chain) derives from a study of blood T cell repertoires in COVID-19. Study details: The origin of the acute and convalescent COVID-19 samples was the United States, Italy and Spain. T cells, B-cell-depleted T cells, or PBMCs supplied cDNA or gDNA.

In the original processing: Nucleated cell counts were estimated from reference gene primer amplification. Produced via immunoSEQ multiplex PCR; TCRdb's table is partial and in-frame only. The DNA was the basis for D and trimming; V, J and clone size are from that table. Of about 310,000 clones listed, 90% were seen once; the top ten hold around 0.98%. The Seattle site enrolled patients during active infection and followed them longitudinally. This CDR3 region has 14 residues. Germline trimming cut 7 bases from V and 2 bases from J; bases unmatched to any gene: 7. The germline V gene encodes CDR1 MGHDK and CDR2 SYGVNS. This clone was picked up one time.

The specimen was peripheral blood. The rearrangement links TRBV25-1 to TRBJ2-7; TRBD2 agrees at 8 bases. This TCR derives from a woman in her thirties or forties with COVID-19, enrolled during active disease. This CDR3 reads CASNGRGTPYEQYF. CDR3 in DNA: TGTGCCAGCAACGGGAGGGGGACCCCCTACGAGCAGTACTTC.